This T cell receptor beta chain was sequenced in a study of shared clonotypes between healthy human individuals. Study-level information: Plates per donor: three CD4 naive, three CD4 memory, two CD8 naive, one CD8 memory. Study-level findings and limits: Among donors, sharing of clonotypes was expected to be affected by sequencing depth.

Notes on this clone: Its antigen is still unknown.

Libraries were prepared by immunoSEQ multiplex PCR; TCRdb keeps only in-frame clonotypes and omits some of them. The table includes over a million clones, roughly 96% detected once. The donors, healthy adults who were HIV-negative, had experienced no recent acute infections or vaccinations. The authors divided CD4+ cells into CD45RA+ naive and CD45RA-negative memory subsets. The CDR3 has 14 amino acids. Germline CDR1 is SGHRS and CDR2 is YFSETQ. V dropped 4 bases and J dropped 5; count of bases not matched to a gene: 3. The sample taken for sequencing was naive CD4+ T cells sorted from blood. Subset: CD45RA+ positively selected. This clonotype was sampled from a man younger than 40 in good health. V is TRBV5-1 and J is TRBJ1-4, with 9 bases identical to TRBD1. The CDR3 DNA follows: TGCGCCAGCAGCATGGACAGGGGAAATGAAAAACTGTTTTTT. Protein: CASSMDRGNEKLFF.